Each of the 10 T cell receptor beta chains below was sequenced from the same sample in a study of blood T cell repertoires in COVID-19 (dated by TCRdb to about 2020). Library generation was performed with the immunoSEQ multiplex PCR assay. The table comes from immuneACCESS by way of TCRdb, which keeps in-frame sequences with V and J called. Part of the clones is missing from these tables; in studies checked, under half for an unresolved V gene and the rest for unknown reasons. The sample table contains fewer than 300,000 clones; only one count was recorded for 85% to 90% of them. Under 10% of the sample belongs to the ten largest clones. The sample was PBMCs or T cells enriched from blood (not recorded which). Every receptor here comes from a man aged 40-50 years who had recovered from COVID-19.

In DNA form, the CDR3 reads TGTGCCAGCAGCTTGGCGGGAGGGCCCTACGAGCAGTACTTC. It translates to CASSLAGGPYEQYF. This chain connects TRBV7-6 to TRBJ2-7; 9 nucleotides line up with TRBD2. V was clipped by 3 bases and J by 2 bases; unmatched bases: 2. The CDR3 is 14 amino acids. CDR1 and CDR2 from the germline V gene are SGHVS and FNYEAQ.

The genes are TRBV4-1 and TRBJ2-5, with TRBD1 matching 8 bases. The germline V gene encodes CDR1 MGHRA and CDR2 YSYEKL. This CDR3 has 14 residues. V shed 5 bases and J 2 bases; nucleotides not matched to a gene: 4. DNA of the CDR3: TGCGCCAGCAGCTTCCGGACAGGGCAAGAGACCCAGTACTTC. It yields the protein CASSFRTGQETQYF.

The chain's CDR3 is CSVSRMDRGRGEQYF. In DNA form, the CDR3 reads TGCAGCGTTTCCCGGATGGACAGGGGGCGTGGGGAGCAGTACTTC. The chain links TRBV29-1 to TRBJ2-7, with TRBD1 matching over 11 bases. J lost 7 bases, V lost 5 bases, and 13 bases had no gene match. The CDR3 is 15 residues long. The V gene's germline CDR1 is SQVTM and CDR2 ANQGSEA.

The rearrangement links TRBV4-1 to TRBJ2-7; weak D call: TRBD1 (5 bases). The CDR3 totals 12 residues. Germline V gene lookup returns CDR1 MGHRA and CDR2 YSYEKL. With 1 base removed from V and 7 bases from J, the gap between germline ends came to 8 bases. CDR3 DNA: TGCGCCAGCAGCCAAGGTCCAGGGGAGCAGTACTTC. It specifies CASSQGPGEQYF.

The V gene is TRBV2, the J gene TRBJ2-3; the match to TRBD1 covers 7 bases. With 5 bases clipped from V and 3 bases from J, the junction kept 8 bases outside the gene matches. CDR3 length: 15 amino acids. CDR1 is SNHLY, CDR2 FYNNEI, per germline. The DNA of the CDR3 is TGTGCCAGCAGTAGACAGGGAGCCGGGACAGATACGCAGTATTTT. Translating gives CASSRQGAGTDTQYF.

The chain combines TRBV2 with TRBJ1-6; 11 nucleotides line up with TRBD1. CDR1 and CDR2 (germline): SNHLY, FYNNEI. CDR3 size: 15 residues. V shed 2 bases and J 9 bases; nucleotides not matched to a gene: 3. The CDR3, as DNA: TGTGCCAGCAGTGAAAGGGGGACAGGGGGTTCACCCCTCCACTTT. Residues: CASSERGTGGSPLHF. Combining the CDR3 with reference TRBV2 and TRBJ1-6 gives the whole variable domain EPEVTQTPSHQVTQMGQEVILRCVPISNHLYFYWYRQILGQKVEFLVSFYNNEISEKSEIFDDQFSVERPDGSNFTLKIRSTKLEDSAMYFCASSERGTGGSPLHFGNGTRLTVT.

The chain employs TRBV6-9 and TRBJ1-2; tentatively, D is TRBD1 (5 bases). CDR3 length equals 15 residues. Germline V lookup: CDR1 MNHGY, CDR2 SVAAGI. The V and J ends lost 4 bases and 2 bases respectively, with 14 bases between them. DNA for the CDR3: TGTGCCAGCAGTTCCCCCATTTCAGGGAACTATGGCTACACCTTC. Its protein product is CASSSPISGNYGYTF.

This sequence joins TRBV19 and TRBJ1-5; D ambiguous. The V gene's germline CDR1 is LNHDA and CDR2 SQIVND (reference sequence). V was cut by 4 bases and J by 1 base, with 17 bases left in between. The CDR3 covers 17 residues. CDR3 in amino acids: CASSKDAWVGSNQPQHF. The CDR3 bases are TGTGCCAGTAGTAAAGACGCGTGGGTCGGGAGCAATCAGCCCCAGCATTTT.

The CDR3: CASSVPQGAAVNTEAFF. The CDR3 DNA follows: TGTGCCAGCAGCGTTCCACAGGGGGCCGCGGTGAACACTGAAGCTTTCTTT. This chain links TRBV9 with TRBJ1-1; TRBD1 aligns across 9 bases. V gave up 2 bases and J gave up 0 bases; unmatched junction bases: 8. CDR3 length equals 17 residues. Looked up from germline, CDR1 is SGDLS and CDR2 is YYNGEE. Supplemented by reference TRBV9 and TRBJ1-1, the full variable domain reads DSGVTQTPKHLITATGQRVTLRCSPRSGDLSVYWYQQSLDQGLQFLIQYYNGEERAKGNILERFSAQQFPDLHSELNLSSLELGDSALYFCASSVPQGAAVNTEAFFGQGTRLTVV.

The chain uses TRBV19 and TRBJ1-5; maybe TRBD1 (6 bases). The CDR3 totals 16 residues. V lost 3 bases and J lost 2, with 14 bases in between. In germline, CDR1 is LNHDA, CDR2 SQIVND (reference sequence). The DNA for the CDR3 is TGTGCCAGTAGTATTTCGGCAGGGGCTGGCAATCAGCCCCAGCATTTT. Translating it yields CASSISAGAGNQPQHF.